This TCR gamma chain came from a study of γδ T cells in repeated Plasmodium falciparum infection. At the level of the study: Malian gammadelta TCRs were studied during no-transmission periods and across acute malaria episodes. Study-wide results and limits: Over time and infection, Vgamma9/Vdelta2+ repertoires remained highly stable and polyclonal.

The CDR3 sequence is 13 residues long. CDR1 is GITISATS and CDR2 is ISYDGTV in the germline V gene (reference sequence). This clone was counted at least ten times. The antigen remains unidentified. This DNA's translation differs at residue 4 from TCRdb's protein, which comes from a much larger clone; a read error is likely, and the protein shown is translated from the DNA. TCRdb reanalysed the multiplex PCR reads via CATT. The sample records 20,000 to 30,000 gamma-chain clones, roughly 3.1% being singletons. Bulk repertoires came from Vgamma9/Vdelta2+ or Vdelta2-negative gammadelta T cells flow-sorted from PBMC.

This receptor was taken from a pool of human donors (malaria-infected and uninfected, not separated). Sequences were obtained from gamma-delta T cells from blood. This chain links TRGV9 with TRGJ1 or TRGJ2. The CDR3 loop reads CALREWNYYKKLF. The DNA of the CDR3 is TGTGCCTTGAGGGAGTGGAATTATTATAAGAAACTCTTT.